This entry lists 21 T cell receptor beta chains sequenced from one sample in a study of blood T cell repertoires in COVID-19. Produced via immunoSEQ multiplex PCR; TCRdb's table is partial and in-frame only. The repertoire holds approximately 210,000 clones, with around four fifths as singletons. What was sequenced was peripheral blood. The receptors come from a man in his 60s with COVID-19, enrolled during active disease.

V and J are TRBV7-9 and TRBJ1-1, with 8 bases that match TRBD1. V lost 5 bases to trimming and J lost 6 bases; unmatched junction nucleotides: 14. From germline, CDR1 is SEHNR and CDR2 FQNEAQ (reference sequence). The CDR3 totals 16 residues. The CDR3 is CASSGQGSLGLAEAFF. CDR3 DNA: TGTGCCAGCAGCGGACAGGGTTCCCTAGGGTTGGCTGAAGCTTTCTTT.

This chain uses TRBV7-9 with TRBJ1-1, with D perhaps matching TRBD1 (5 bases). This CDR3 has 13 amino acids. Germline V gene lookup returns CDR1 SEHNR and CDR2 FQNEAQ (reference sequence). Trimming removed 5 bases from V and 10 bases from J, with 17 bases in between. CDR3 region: CASSPEQVVVAFF. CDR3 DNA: TGTGCCAGCAGCCCAGAACAGGTTGTTGTAGCTTTCTTT. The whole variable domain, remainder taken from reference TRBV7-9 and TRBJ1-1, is DTGVSQNPRHKITKRGQNVTFRCDPISEHNRLYWYRQTLGQGPEFLTYFQNEAQLEKSRLLSDRFSAERPKGSFSTLEIQRTEQGDSAMYLCASSPEQVVVAFFGQGTRLTVV.

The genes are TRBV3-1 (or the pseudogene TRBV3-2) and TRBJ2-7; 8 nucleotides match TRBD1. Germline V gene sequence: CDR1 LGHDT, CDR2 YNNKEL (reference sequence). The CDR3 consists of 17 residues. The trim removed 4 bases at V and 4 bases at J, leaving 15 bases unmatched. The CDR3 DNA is TGTGCCAGCAGCCCTTTAGAAGGTCAGGGGGCGGTATACGAGCAGTACTTC. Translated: CASSPLEGQGAVYEQYF.

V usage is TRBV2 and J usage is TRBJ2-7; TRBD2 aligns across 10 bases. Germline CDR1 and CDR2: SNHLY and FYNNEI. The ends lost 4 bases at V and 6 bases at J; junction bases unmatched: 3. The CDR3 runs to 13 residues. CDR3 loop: CASSGLAGTEQYF. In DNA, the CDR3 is TGTGCCAGCAGTGGACTAGCGGGTACCGAGCAGTACTTC.

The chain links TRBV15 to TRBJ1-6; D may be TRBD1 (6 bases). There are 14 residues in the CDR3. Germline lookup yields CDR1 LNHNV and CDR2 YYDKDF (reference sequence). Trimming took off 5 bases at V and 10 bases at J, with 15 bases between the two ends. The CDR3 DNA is TGTGCCACCAGCGCCCTCCAGGGGCGGTCACCCCTCCACTTT. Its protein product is CATSALQGRSPLHF.

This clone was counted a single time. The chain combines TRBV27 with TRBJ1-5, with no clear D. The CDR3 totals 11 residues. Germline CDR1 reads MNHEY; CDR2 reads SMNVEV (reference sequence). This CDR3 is CAKHSNQPQHF. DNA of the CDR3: TGTGCTAAGCATAGCAATCAGCCCCAGCATTTT.

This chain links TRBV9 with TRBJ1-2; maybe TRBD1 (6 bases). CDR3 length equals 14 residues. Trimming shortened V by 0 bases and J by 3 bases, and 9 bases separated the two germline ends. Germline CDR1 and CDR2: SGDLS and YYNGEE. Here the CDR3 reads CASSVGYRDYGYTF. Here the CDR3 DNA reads TGTGCCAGCAGCGTAGGGTACAGGGACTATGGCTACACCTTC. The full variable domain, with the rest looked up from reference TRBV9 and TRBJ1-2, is DSGVTQTPKHLITATGQRVTLRCSPRSGDLSVYWYQQSLDQGLQFLIQYYNGEERAKGNILERFSAQQFPDLHSELNLSSLELGDSALYFCASSVGYRDYGYTFGSGTRLTVV.

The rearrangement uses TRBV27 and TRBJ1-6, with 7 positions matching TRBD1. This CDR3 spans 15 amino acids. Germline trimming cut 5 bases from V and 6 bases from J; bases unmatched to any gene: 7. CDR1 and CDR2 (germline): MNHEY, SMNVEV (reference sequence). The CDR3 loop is CASSKQGNLNSPLHF. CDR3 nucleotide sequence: TGTGCCAGCAGTAAACAGGGGAACCTTAATTCACCCCTCCACTTT.

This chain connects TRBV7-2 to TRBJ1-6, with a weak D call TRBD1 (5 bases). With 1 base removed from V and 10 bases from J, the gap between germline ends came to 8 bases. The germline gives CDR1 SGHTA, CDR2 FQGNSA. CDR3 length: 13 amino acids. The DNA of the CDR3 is TGTGCCAGCAGCTTAGGGGGCTCATCACCCCTCCACTTT. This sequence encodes CASSLGGSSPLHF.

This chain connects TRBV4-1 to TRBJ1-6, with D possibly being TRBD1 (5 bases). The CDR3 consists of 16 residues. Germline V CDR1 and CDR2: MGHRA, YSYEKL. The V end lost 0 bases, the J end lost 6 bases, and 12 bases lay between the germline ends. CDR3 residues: CASSQEVRRGNSPLHF. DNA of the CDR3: TGCGCCAGCAGCCAAGAGGTCCGGAGGGGTAATTCACCCCTCCACTTT.

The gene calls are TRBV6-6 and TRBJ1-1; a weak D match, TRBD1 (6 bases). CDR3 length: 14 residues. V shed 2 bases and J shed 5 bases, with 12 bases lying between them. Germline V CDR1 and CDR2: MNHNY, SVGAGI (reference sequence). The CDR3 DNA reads TGTGCCAGCAGTTACATAAGGGGACAAACTGAAGCTTTCTTT. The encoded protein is CASSYIRGQTEAFF.

In nucleotides, the CDR3 is TGTGCCAGCAGTTGGGGACAGCCGAACACTGAAGCTTTCTTT. This sequence encodes CASSWGQPNTEAFF. V and J are TRBV27 and TRBJ1-1; TRBD1 aligns across 7 bases. V shed 4 bases, J shed 1 base, and the junction held 3 bases outside the gene matches. This CDR3 is 14 amino acids long. Per the germline V gene, CDR1 is MNHEY and CDR2 is SMNVEV (reference sequence).

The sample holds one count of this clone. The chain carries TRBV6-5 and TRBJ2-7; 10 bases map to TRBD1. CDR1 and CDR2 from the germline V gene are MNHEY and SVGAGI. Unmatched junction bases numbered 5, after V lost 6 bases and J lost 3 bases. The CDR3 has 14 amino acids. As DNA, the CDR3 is TGTGCCAGCAGGAGAGGGACAGGGGTCTACGAGCAGTACTTC. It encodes CASRRGTGVYEQYF.

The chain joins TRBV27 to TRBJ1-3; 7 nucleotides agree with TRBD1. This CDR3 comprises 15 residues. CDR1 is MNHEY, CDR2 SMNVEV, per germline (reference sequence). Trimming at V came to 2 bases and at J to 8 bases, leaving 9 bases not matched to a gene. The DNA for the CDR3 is TGTGCCAGCAGTTTAAGGCCGGGACAGCCCGACACCATATATTTT. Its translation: CASSLRPGQPDTIYF.

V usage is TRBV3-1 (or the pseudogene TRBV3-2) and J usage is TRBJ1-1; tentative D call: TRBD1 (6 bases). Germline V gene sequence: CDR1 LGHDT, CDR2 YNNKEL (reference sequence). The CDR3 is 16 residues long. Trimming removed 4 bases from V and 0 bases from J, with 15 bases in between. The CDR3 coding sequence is TGTGCCAGCAGCCCACGGTCCCAGGGGATGAACACTGAAGCTTTCTTT. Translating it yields CASSPRSQGMNTEAFF.

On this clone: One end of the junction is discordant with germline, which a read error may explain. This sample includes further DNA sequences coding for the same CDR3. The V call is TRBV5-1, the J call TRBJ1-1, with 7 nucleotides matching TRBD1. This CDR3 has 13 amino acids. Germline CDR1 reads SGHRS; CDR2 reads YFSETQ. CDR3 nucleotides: TGCGCCAGCAGCCAGGGACAGAACACCGAAGCTTTCTTT. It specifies CASSQGQNTEAFF. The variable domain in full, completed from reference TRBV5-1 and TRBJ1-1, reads KAGVTQTPRYLIKTRGQQVTLSCSPISGHRSVSWYQQTPGQGLQFLFEYFSETQRNKGNFPGRFSGRQFSNSRSEMNVSTLELGDSALYLCASSQGQNTEAFFGQGTRLTVV.

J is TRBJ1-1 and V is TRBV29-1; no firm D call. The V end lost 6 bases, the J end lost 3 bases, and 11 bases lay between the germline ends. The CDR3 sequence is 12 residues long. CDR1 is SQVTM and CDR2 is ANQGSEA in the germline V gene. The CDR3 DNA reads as TGCAGCGTCGACCCACGGGACACTGAAGCTTTCTTT. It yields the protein CSVDPRDTEAFF.

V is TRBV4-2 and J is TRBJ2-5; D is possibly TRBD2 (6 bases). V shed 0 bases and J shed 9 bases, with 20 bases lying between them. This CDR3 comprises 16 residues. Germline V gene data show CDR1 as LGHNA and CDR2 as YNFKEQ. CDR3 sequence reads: CASSQEISGSGGPQYF. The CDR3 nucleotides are TGTGCCAGCAGCCAAGAAATCAGTGGTAGCGGAGGCCCCCAGTACTTC.

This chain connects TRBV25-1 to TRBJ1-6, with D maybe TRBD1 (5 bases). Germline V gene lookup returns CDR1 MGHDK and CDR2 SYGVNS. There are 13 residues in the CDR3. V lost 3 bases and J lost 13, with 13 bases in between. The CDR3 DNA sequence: TGTGCCAGCAGTGATCGGGGGACCTGGCCCCTCCACTTT. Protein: CASSDRGTWPLHF. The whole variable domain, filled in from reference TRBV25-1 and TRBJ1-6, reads EADIYQTPRYLVIGTGKKITLECSQTMGHDKMYWYQQDPGMELHLIHYSYGVNSTEKGDLSSESTVSRIRTEHFPLTLESARPSHTSQYLCASSDRGTWPLHFGNGTRLTVT.

The CDR3 spells CASGRGTESYEQYF. DNA for the CDR3: TGTGCCAGCGGTAGGGGGACAGAGTCCTACGAGCAGTACTTC. The V and J genes are TRBV27 and TRBJ2-7, with 7 positions matching TRBD1. This CDR3 comprises 14 residues. The germline gives CDR1 MNHEY, CDR2 SMNVEV (reference sequence). The trim removed 8 bases at V and 1 base at J, leaving 8 bases unmatched.

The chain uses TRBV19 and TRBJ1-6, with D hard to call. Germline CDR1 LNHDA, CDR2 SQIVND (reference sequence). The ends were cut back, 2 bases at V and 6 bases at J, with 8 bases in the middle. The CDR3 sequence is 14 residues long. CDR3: CASSITQLNSPLHF. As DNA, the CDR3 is TGTGCCAGTAGTATAACACAGCTTAATTCACCCCTCCACTTT.